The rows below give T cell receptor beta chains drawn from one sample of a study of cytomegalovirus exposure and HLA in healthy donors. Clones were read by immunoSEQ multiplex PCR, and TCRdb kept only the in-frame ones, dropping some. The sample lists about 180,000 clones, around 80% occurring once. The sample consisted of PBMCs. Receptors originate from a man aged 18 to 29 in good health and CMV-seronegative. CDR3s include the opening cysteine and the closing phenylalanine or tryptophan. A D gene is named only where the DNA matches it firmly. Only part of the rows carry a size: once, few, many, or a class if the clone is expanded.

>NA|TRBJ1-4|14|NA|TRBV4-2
TGTGCCAGCAGCCAAGCATCGGCTAATGAAAAACTGTTTTTT
CASSQASANEKLFF
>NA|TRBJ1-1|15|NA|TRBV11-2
TGTGCCAGCAGCTTAGCAGCGGGGTGGAACACTGAAGCTTTCTTT
CASSLAAGWNTEAFF
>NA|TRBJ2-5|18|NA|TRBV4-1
TGCGCCAGCAGCCAAGCTAGTACCCGGCGGGGAGTAGAAGAGACCCAGTACTTC
CASSQASTRRGVEETQYF
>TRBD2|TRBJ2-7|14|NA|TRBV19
TGTGCCAGTTCTTCCTTAGCGGGAGTCGACGAGCAGTACTTC
CASSSLAGVDEQYF
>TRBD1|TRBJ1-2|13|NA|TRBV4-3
TGCGCCAGCAGCCGAGGGACAGACTATGGCTACACCTTC
CASSRGTDYGYTF
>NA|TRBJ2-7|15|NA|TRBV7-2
TGTGCCAGCAGCTTGGCCGGAGGTAACTCCTACGAGCAGTACTTC
CASSLAGGNSYEQYF
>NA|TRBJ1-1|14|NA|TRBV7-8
TGTGCCAGCAGCTTAGCGGTGGGGAGGACTGAAGCTTTCTTT
CASSLAVGRTEAFF
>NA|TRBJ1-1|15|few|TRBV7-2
TGTGCCAGCAGCTCCCGGGCGGGGGCTCGCACTGAAGCTTTCTTT
CASSSRAGARTEAFF
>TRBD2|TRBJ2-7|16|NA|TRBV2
TGTGCCAGCAGGTTTCCTAGCGGGGGGACGTCCTACGAGCAGTACTTC
CASRFPSGGTSYEQYF
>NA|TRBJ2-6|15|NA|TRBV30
TGTGCCTGGAGTGTAGCCCCCGGGGGGGCCAACGTCCTGACTTTC
CAWSVAPGGANVLTF
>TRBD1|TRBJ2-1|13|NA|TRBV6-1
TGTGCCAGCAGTCATCGACAGGGGGATGAGCAGTTCTTC
CASSHRQGDEQFF
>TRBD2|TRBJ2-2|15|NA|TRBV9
TGTGCCAGCAGCGTAGAACTAGCGAGTACCGGGGAGCTGTTTTTT
CASSVELASTGELFF
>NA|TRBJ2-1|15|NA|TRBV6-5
TGTGCCAGCAAAGTAGGGCGGGGCCCCTACAATGAGCAGTTCTTC
CASKVGRGPYNEQFF
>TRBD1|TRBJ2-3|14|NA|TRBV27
TGTGCCAGCAGTCCCGGGACAGGGGGTGATACGCAGTATTTT
CASSPGTGGDTQYF
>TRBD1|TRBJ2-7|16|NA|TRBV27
TGTGCCAGCAGTACCCTCACCGGGACAGGCGATTACGAGCAGTACTTC
CASSTLTGTGDYEQYF
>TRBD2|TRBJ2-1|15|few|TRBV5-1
TGCGCCAGCAGCCTTACTAGCGGGGGGGCTCATGAGCAGTTCTTC
CASSLTSGGAHEQFF
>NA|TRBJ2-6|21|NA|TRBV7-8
TGTGCCAGCAGCCCCCGCGGACAGCTGCTCAGGTCGAACTCTGGGGCCAACGTCCTGACTTTC
CASSPRGQLLRSNSGANVLTF
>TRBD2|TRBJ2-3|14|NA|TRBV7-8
TGTGCCAGCAGCCCGGGGGGAAGCACAGATACGCAGTATTTT
CASSPGGSTDTQYF
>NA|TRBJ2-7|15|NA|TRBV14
TGTGCCAGCAGCCCTAAACTAGTGGCAAACTACGAGCAGTACTTC
CASSPKLVANYEQYF
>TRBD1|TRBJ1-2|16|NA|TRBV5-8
TGTGCCAGCAGCGTACAGGGGGCGAAAGCTAACTATGGCTACACCTTC
CASSVQGAKANYGYTF
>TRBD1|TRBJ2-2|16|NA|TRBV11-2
TGTGCCAGCAGCTTAGAGAGGACAGGTGGGACCGGGGAGCTGTTTTTT
CASSLERTGGTGELFF
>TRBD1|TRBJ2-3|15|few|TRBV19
TGTGCCAGTAGTACTCCCGGGACAGTCACAGATACGCAGTATTTT
CASSTPGTVTDTQYF
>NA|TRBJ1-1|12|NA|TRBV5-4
TGTGCCAGCAGCTTAGTCACTGGGCGTGCTTTCTTT
CASSLVTGRAFF
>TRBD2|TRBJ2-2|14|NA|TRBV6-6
TGTGCCAGCAGTACTAGCGGCCACACCGGGGAGCTGTTTTTT
CASSTSGHTGELFF
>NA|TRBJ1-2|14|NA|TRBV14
TGTGCCAGCAGCCAAGATTTTTCATACTATGGCTACACCTTC
CASSQDFSYYGYTF
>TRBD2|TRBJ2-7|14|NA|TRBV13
TGTGCCAGCAGCTTCGCGGGAGGGGGCCACGAGCAGTACTTC
CASSFAGGGHEQYF
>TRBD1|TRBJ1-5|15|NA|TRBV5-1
TGCGCCAGCAGCCCCGGGACAGATACCAATCAGCCCCAGCATTTT
CASSPGTDTNQPQHF
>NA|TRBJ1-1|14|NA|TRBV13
TGTGCCGGATCAACGGGCGGGGTGAACACTGAAGCTTTCTTT
CAGSTGGVNTEAFF
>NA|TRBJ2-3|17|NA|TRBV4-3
TGCGCCAGCAGCCAAAAACCCAGGGGTGGGGACACAGATACGCAGTATTTT
CASSQKPRGGDTDTQYF
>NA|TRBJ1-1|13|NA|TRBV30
TGTGCCTGGACCGCAGGACAGAACACTGAAGCTTTCTTT
CAWTAGQNTEAFF
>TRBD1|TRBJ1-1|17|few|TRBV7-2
TGTGCCAGCAGCTTAGGCACAGGGTGGGACAGGGACACTGAAGCTTTCTTT
CASSLGTGWDRDTEAFF
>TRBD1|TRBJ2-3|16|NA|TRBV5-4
TGTGCCAGCAGCTTGACCGGGACAGGGAGTACAGATACGCAGTATTTT
CASSLTGTGSTDTQYF
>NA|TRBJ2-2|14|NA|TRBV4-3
TGCGCCAGCAGCCAGGTCCCCGGGGCCGGGGAGCTGTTTTTT
CASSQVPGAGELFF
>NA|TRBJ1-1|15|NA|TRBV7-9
TGTGCCAGCAGCGCACTCTATGGGGGAGGGACTGAAGCTTTCTTT
CASSALYGGGTEAFF
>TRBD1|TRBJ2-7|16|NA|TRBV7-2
TGTGCCAGCAGTTCCGGGTCCGGGACAGGCGTCTACGAGCAGTACTTC
CASSSGSGTGVYEQYF
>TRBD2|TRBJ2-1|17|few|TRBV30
TGTGCCTGGAGTGTAATAGGTGGGGGGAGGGCCTACAATGAGCAGTTCTTC
CAWSVIGGGRAYNEQFF
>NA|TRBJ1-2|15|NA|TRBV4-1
TGCGCCAGCAGCCAAGAGTCCGGGGGGATTGACGGCTACACCTTC
CASSQESGGIDGYTF
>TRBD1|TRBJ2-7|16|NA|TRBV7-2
TGTGCCAGCAGCCCCCGGGACAGGGGGTCTGCCTACGAGCAGTACTTC
CASSPRDRGSAYEQYF
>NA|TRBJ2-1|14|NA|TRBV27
TGTGCCAGCAGTTTATCTAGCGGTGGCAATGAGCAGTTCTTC
CASSLSSGGNEQFF
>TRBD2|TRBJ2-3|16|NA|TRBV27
TGTGCCAGCAGACCCGCTAGCGGAGAGTGGGAAGATACGCAGTATTTT
CASRPASGEWEDTQYF
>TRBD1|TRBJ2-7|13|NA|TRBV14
TGTGCCAGCAGGGGACAGTCGGCCTACGAGCAGTACTTC
CASRGQSAYEQYF
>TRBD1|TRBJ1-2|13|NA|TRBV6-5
TGTGCCAGCAGTTACACAGGGGGTAACGGCTACACCTTC
CASSYTGGNGYTF
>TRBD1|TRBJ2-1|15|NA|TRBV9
TGTGCCAGCAGCGTAGCTCTTACAGGGGATGGTGAGCAGTTCTTC
CASSVALTGDGEQFF
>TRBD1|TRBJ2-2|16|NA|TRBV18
TGTGCCAGCTCACCAAGGGGACAGGGGCACACCGGGGAGCTGTTTTTT
CASSPRGQGHTGELFF
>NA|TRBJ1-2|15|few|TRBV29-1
TGCAGCGTTGAACGACCGGGAGGAGGTCACTATGGCTACACCTTC
CSVERPGGGHYGYTF
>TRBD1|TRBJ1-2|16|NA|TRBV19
TGTGCCAGTAGCCTCCTAGGGACAGGGGATCCCTATGGCTACACCTTC
CASSLLGTGDPYGYTF
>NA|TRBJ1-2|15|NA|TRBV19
TGTGCCAGTAGTCAATCAGGGAAAGGGGACTATGGCTACACCTTC
CASSQSGKGDYGYTF
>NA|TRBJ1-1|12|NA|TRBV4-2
TGTGCCAGCAGCCAAGAGGGCAGCGAAGCTTTCTTT
CASSQEGSEAFF